The clone carrying this T cell receptor (beta chain) was counted many times. Its target is not known. The source of the sample is a study of neurological immune-mediated disorders. Turning to the study itself: Among some 35 multiple sclerosis patients, about 31 were relapsing-remitting and 3 were secondary progressive.

Unsorted libraries were generated from 2 million PBMCs held at -80 degrees C. TCRdb recomputed calls from the 5' RACE reads with MiXCR, one row per CDR3 protein. The sample has tens of thousands of distinct CDR3 sequences; approximately 4.1% are singletons. Study-wide results and caveats: Whereas HTLV-1-associated myelopathy showed the most TCR clonal expansion, multiple sclerosis showed the least, with levels below those of healthy controls. Because no CDR3 amino acid sequences were shared across subjects by expanded clones, private repertoires were suggested in all groups.

V shed 4 bases and J shed 2 bases, with 11 bases lying between them. Germline CDR1 reads SEHNR; CDR2 reads FQNEAQ (reference sequence). CDR3 length equals 14 residues. The chain joins TRBV7-9 to TRBJ1-2, with a tentative D call TRBD1 (5 bases). What was sequenced was PBMCs. The receptor's source is a young man with multiple sclerosis. The DNA for the CDR3 is TGTGCCAGCAGCTCTTGGGAGGGGAACTATGGCTACACCTTC. It encodes CASSSWEGNYGYTF.